This T cell receptor (beta chain) comes out of a study of T cells in Graves' hyperthyroidism and ophthalmopathy. Study-level points and caveats: Ophthalmopathy and stable hyperthyroidism were told apart by a 13 V-J model.

As regards this clonotype: Its specificity is unknown.

V was trimmed by 6 bases and J by 0 bases, leaving 9 bases between them. This CDR3 region has 14 residues. RNA transcripts were the template for amplifying TCR beta CDR3 regions. A set of HTBI primers served as the primers for a first-round RT-PCR of the TCR CDR3. TCRdb redid the calling of the multiplex PCR reads with MiXCR, one entry per CDR3 protein. The data show 360,000 or so distinct CDR3 sequences, roughly 15% seen once. The clonotype comes from a woman aged 60-75 years with Graves' ophthalmopathy. Sequenced input: blood. J is TRBJ1-3 and V is TRBV12-3 or TRBV12-4, with unresolved D. CDR3 loop: CASSLLSSGNTIYF. CDR3 nucleotides: TGTGCCAGCAGCCTCCTCAGCTCTGGAAACACCATATATTTT.